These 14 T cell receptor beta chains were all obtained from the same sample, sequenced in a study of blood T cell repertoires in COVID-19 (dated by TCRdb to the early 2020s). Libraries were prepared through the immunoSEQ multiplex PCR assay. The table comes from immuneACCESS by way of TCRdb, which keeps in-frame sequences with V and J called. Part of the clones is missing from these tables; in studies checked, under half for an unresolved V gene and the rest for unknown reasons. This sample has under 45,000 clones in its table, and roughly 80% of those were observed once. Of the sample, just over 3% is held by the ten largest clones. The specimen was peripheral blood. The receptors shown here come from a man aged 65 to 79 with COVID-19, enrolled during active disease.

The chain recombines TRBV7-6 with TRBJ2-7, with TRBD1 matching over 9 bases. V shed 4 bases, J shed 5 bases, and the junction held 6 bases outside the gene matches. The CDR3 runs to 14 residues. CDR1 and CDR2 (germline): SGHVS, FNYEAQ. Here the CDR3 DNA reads TGTGCCAGCAGCTCCGGGACAGGGTTCCACGAGCAGTACTTC. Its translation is CASSSGTGFHEQYF.

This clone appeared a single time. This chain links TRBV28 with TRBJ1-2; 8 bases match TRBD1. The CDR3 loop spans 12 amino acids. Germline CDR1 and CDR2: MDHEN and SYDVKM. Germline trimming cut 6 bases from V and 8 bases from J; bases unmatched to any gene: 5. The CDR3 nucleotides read TGTGCCAGCAGGGGGACAGGTGGAGGCTACACCTTC. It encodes CASRGTGGGYTF.

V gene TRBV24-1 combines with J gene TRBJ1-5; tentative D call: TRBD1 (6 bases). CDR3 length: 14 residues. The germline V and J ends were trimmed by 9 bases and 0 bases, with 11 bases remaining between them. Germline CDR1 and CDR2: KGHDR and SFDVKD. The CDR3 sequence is CATSEGDSNQPQHF. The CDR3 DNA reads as TGTGCCACCTCCGAGGGGGATAGCAATCAGCCCCAGCATTTT.

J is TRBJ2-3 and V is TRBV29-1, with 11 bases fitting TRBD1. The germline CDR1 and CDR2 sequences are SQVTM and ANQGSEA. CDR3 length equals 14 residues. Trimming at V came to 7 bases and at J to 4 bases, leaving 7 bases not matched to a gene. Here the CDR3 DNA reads TGCAGCGCCCGGGACAGGGGGGTAGCAGATACGCAGTATTTT. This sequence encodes CSARDRGVADTQYF.

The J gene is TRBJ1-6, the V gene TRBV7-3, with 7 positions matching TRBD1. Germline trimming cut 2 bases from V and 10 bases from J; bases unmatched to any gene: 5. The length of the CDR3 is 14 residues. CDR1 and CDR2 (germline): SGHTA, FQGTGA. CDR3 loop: CASSLGQVNSPLHF. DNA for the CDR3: TGTGCCAGCAGCTTAGGACAGGTGAACTCACCCCTCCACTTT.

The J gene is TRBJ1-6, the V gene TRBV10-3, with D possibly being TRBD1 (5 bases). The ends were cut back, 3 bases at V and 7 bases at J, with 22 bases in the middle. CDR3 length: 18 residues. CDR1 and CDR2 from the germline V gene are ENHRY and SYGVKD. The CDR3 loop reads CAISEGIGQGLRNSPLHF. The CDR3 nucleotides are TGTGCCATCAGTGAAGGTATAGGGCAGGGACTAAGAAATTCACCCCTCCACTTT.

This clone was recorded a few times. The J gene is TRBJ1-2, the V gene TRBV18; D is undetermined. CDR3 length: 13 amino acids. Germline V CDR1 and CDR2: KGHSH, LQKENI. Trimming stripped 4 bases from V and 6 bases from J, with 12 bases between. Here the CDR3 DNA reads TGTGCCAGCTCACTTGGAACGGGGAATGGCTACACCTTC. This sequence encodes CASSLGTGNGYTF.

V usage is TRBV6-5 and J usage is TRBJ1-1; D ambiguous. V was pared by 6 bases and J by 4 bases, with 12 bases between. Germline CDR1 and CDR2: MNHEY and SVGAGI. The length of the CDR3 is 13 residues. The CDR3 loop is CASRSRGSTEAFF. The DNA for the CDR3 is TGTGCCAGCAGGTCCCGGGGAAGCACTGAAGCTTTCTTT.

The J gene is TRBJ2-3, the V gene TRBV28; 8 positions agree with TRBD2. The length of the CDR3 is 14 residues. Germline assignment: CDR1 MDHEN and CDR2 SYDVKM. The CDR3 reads CASGGAEATDTQYF. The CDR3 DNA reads TGTGCTTCCGGGGGGGCGGAGGCGACAGATACGCAGTATTTT.

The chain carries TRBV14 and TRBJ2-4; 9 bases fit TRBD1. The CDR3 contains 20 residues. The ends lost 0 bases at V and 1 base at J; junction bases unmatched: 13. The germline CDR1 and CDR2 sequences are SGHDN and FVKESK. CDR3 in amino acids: CASSQESGDRDLIAKNIQYF. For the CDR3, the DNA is TGTGCCAGCAGCCAAGAGTCGGGGGACAGGGACCTGATTGCCAAAAACATTCAGTACTTC. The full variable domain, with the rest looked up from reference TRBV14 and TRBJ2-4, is EAGVTQFPSHSVIEKGQTVTLRCDPISGHDNLYWYRRVMGKEIKFLLHFVKESKQDESGMPNNRFLAERTGGTYSTLKVQPAELEDSGVYFCASSQESGDRDLIAKNIQYFGAGTRLSVL.

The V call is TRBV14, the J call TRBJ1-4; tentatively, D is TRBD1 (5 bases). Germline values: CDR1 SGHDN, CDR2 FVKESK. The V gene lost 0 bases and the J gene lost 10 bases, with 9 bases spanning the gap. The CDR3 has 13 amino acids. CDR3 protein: CASSQDTGGKLFF. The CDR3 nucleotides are TGTGCCAGCAGCCAAGATACCGGGGGAAAACTGTTTTTT.

The CDR3 reads CASSQVWGPHTGELFF. Here the CDR3 DNA reads TGTGCCAGCAGTCAGGTTTGGGGGCCGCACACCGGGGAGCTGTTTTTT. The V call is TRBV3-1 (or the pseudogene TRBV3-2), the J call TRBJ2-2, with D tentatively TRBD1 (6 bases). The CDR3 is 16 amino acids. Between the trimmed V and J ends, which lost 6 bases and 3 bases, there was a span of 17 bases. Germline CDR1 reads LGHDT; CDR2 reads YNNKEL (reference sequence).

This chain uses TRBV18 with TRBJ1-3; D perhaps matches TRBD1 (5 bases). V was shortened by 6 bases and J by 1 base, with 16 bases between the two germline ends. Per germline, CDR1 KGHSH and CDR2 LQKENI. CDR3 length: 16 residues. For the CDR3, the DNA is TGTGCCAGCTCCACCGATGGGGCAGGGTCTGGAAACACCATATATTTT. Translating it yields CASSTDGAGSGNTIYF. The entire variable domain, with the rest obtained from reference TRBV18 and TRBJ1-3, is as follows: NAGVMQNPRHLVRRRGQEARLRCSPMKGHSHVYWYRQLPEEGLKFMVYLQKENIIDESGMPKERFSAEFPKEGPSILRIQQVVRGDSAAYFCASSTDGAGSGNTIYFGEGSWLTVV.

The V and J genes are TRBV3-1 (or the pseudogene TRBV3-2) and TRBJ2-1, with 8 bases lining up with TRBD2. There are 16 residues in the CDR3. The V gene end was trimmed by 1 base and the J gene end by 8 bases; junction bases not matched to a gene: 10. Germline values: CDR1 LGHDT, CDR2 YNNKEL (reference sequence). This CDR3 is CASSQGGLARRDEQFF. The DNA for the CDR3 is TGTGCCAGCAGCCAAGGAGGACTAGCCCGGCGCGATGAGCAGTTCTTC.